The rows below give T cell receptor beta chains drawn from one sample of a study of T-cell reconstitution after alpha-beta-depleted transplantation in children. TCRdb independently ran MiXCR on the PCR reads; one entry per CDR3 protein. The table records 200,000 to 300,000 distinct CDR3 sequences, about 25% of them present only once. The sequencing used PBMCs, collected before TCRalphabeta/CD19-depleted stem cell transplant. The receptors shown here come from a girl aged 2 to 9 with Fanconi anemia, due to receive a stem cell transplant. Both conserved end residues are part of each CDR3. A D gene is named only where the DNA matches it firmly. For some rows the clone size is stated as once, few or many, or as a class when expanded; others skip it.

clone size: .; V gene: TRBV21-1; J gene: TRBJ2-2; D gene: .; CDR3 protein: CASSKRDGGELFF; CDR3 DNA: TGTGCCAGCAGCAAGCGGGACGGCGGGGAGCTGTTTTTT
clone size: many; V gene: TRBV29-1; J gene: TRBJ2-1; D gene: .; CDR3 protein: CSVGAVRGRSYNEQFF; CDR3 DNA: TGCAGCGTTGGGGCGGTGAGGGGGAGATCGTACAATGAGCAGTTCTTC
clone size: few; V gene: TRBV7-8; J gene: TRBJ2-1; D gene: .; CDR3 protein: CASSLETEQFF; CDR3 DNA: TGTGCCAGCAGCTTAGAGACCGAGCAGTTCTTC
clone size: many; V gene: TRBV5-1; J gene: TRBJ2-3; D gene: TRBD2; CDR3 protein: CASSLGSGEDTQYF; CDR3 DNA: TGCGCCAGCAGCTTAGGTAGCGGGGAAGATACGCAGTATTTT
clone size: many; V gene: TRBV20-1; J gene: TRBJ2-5; D gene: .; CDR3 protein: CSVLPWQETQYF; CDR3 DNA: TGCAGTGTCTTACCGTGGCAAGAGACCCAGTACTTC
clone size: .; V gene: TRBV6-1; J gene: TRBJ1-3; D gene: TRBD1; CDR3 protein: CASSQTQGASGNTIYF; CDR3 DNA: TGTGCCAGCAGCCAGACACAGGGGGCCTCTGGAAACACCATATATTTT
clone size: many; V gene: TRBV4-2; J gene: TRBJ2-5; D gene: TRBD2; CDR3 protein: CASSLRLAGETQYF; CDR3 DNA: TGTGCCAGCAGCCTAAGACTAGCGGGGGAGACCCAGTACTTC
clone size: .; V gene: TRBV2; J gene: TRBJ2-7; D gene: TRBD2; CDR3 protein: CASSALAGVHF; CDR3 DNA: TGTGCCAGCAGTGCACTAGCGGGAGTGCACTTC
clone size: many; V gene: TRBV25-1; J gene: TRBJ2-5; D gene: TRBD2; CDR3 protein: CASGTSGGAETQYF; CDR3 DNA: TGTGCCAGCGGGACTAGCGGGGGGGCAGAGACCCAGTACTTC
clone size: few; V gene: TRBV2; J gene: TRBJ2-1; D gene: .; CDR3 protein: CASSVEQLNEQFF; CDR3 DNA: TGTGCCAGCAGTGTTGAACAGCTCAATGAGCAGTTCTTC
clone size: few; V gene: TRBV13; J gene: TRBJ1-4; D gene: TRBD1; CDR3 protein: CASSLGLGTGRERCEKLFF; CDR3 DNA: TGTGCCAGCAGCTTAGGCCTCGGGACAGGGAGGGAGAGGTGCGAAAAACTGTTTTTT
clone size: many; V gene: TRBV15; J gene: TRBJ2-3; D gene: TRBD2; CDR3 protein: CATSREPLTSGGATDTQYF; CDR3 DNA: TGTGCCACCAGCAGGGAACCCTTGACTAGCGGGGGGGCAACAGATACGCAGTATTTT
clone size: .; V gene: TRBV3-1; J gene: TRBJ2-1; D gene: .; CDR3 protein: CASSQDIISANEQFF; CDR3 DNA: TGTGCCAGCAGCCAAGATATCATATCAGCCAATGAGCAGTTCTTC
clone size: many; V gene: TRBV7-3; J gene: TRBJ2-1; D gene: TRBD2; CDR3 protein: CASSLTGDYYNEQFF; CDR3 DNA: TGTGCCAGCAGCTTAACGGGGGACTACTACAATGAGCAGTTCTTC